This TCR beta chain emerged from a study of blood T cell repertoires in COVID-19. This table comes from immunoSEQ multiplex PCR, and its TCRdb copy is limited to in-frame clones, with some not included. The data hold 200,000 to 250,000 clones, with around 89% observed a single time. This TCR was recovered from a man aged 30 to 39 who had recovered from COVID-19. The sequencing sample was made of PBMCs or T cells enriched from blood (not recorded which).

In DNA, the CDR3 is TGTGCCAGCAGCCCGACAGGGACAACGAACACCGGGGAGCTGTTTTTT. Protein sequence: CASSPTGTTNTGELFF. This rearrangement joins TRBV21-1 to TRBJ2-2; the table names TRBD1, a call not compared with the DNA. TRBV21-1 is a pseudogene locus. This CDR3 spans 16 amino acids.